What follows describes a single T cell receptor beta chain. The sample is drawn from a study of control samples from healthy donors and cancer patients. The germline V and J ends were trimmed by 5 bases and 8 bases, with 12 bases remaining between them. Germline assignment: CDR1 KGHSH and CDR2 LQKENI. CDR3 length equals 13 residues. The method was immunoSEQ multiplex PCR; TCRdb's version includes in-frame clones alone and lacks a portion of them. Among 110,000 to 150,000 clones listed, roughly 90% were seen once. The chain links TRBV18 to TRBJ1-4; tentatively, D is TRBD1 (5 bases). The sample taken for sequencing was blood. The TCR originated in a man aged 30 to 45 in good health. CDR3 DNA sequence: TGTGCCAGCTCAAGAGGACACGGAGAAAAACTGTTTTTT. It yields the protein CASSRGHGEKLFF.